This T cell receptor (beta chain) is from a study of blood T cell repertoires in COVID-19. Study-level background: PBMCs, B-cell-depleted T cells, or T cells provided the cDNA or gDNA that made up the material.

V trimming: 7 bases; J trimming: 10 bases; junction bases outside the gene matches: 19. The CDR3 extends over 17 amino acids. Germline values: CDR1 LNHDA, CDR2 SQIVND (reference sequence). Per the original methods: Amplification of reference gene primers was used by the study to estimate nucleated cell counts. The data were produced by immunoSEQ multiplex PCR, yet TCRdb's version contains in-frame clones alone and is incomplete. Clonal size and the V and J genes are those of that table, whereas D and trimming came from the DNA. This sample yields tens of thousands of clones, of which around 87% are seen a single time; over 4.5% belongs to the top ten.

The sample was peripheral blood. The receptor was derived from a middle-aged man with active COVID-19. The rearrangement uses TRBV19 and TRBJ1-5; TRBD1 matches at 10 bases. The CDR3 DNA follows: TGTGCCAGTACCCTTTCCCCGGTCGACAGGGGGCGCGGACCCCAGCATTTT. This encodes CASTLSPVDRGRGPQHF.